This TCR beta chain was identified in a study of long-term antiretroviral therapy in people with HIV. Background on the study: The 2015 immediate-ART recommendation was preceded by the earliest samples by about a decade. Regarding the study as a whole: With ART, diversity went up but was still lower than in transplant donor controls.

Comment on this clone: The target antigen is unknown.

Researchers ran immunoSEQ v3.0 at survey level. Sequenced by immunoSEQ multiplex PCR; TCRdb stores in-frame clones only, minus some. Among tens of thousands of clones listed, nearly 90% were seen once. The CDR3 consists of 17 residues. The junction had 7 bases not matched to a gene; V was cut back by 3 bases and J by 0 bases. The germline gives CDR1 ENHRY, CDR2 SYGVKD. All participants with HIV were treated in the United States. Samples held about 0.9-11 million cryopreserved PBMC, and DNA extraction followed. The source material was unsorted PBMCs, sampled 1.1 years after starting antiretroviral therapy. The clonotype was recovered from a young man with HIV. The chain joins TRBV10-3 to TRBJ2-2; TRBD1 matches 7 bases. The CDR3 reads CAISETDDRANTGELFF. The DNA for the CDR3 is TGTGCCATCAGTGAAACGGACGACAGGGCGAACACCGGGGAGCTGTTTTTT.